The source of this TCR beta chain is a study of cytomegalovirus exposure and HLA in healthy donors. Study as a whole: The platform used for the roughly 110 validation repertoires matched that of the 600 to 800 first-cohort repertoires, a later analysis reported.

Data came from immunoSEQ multiplex PCR; TCRdb stores just in-frame clones and leaves some out. The sample includes about 150,000 clones, roughly four fifths of them seen just once. CDR1 and CDR2 from the germline V gene are MNHEY and SVGAGI. This CDR3 has 16 residues. Between the trimmed V and J ends, which lost 0 bases and 6 bases, there was a span of 17 bases. Study-level results: In vitro data verified a few CMV-associated chains as specific for CMV antigens.

About this clone itself: The target antigen is unknown.

The chain recombines TRBV6-5 with TRBJ1-2, with D possibly being TRBD1 (6 bases). The material sequenced was PBMCs. The receptor comes from a man in his thirties or forties in good health and CMV-seropositive. Here the CDR3 DNA reads TGTGCCAGCAGTTACTCGTCGCTGGGGGCCGAGGATGGCTACACCTTC. Translating gives CASSYSSLGAEDGYTF.